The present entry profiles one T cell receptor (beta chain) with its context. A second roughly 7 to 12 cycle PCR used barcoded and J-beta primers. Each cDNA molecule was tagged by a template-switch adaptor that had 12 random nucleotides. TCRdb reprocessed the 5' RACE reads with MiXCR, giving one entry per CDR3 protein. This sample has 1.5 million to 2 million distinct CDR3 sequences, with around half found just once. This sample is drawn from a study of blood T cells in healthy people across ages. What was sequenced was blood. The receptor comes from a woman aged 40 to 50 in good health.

The CDR3 sequence: CASSLRPGQDGYNEQFF. The CDR3 DNA sequence: TGTGCCAGCAGCCTGAGACCCGGACAGGACGGGTACAATGAGCAGTTCTTC. This chain uses TRBV11-2 with TRBJ2-1; TRBD1 matches 7 bases. The CDR3 runs to 17 residues. V lost 5 bases, J lost 4 bases, and 14 bases stayed unmatched. Germline assignment: CDR1 SGHAT and CDR2 FQNNGV.